This T cell receptor beta chain was recovered during a study of cytomegalovirus exposure and HLA in healthy donors. The PCR contained 60 Vbeta and 13 Jbeta primers. Method: immunoSEQ multiplex PCR; TCRdb's copy keeps in-frame clones and lacks some. This table holds 100,000 to 150,000 clones, approximately 87% found once. Germline lookup yields CDR1 MNHNY and CDR2 SVGAGI (reference sequence). This CDR3 region has 15 residues. The ends lost 5 bases at V and 0 bases at J; junction bases unmatched: 2. Overall study results and limits: High specificity and sensitivity for cytomegalovirus status were reported for the classifier.

Comment on this clone: The antigen remains unidentified.

The V gene is TRBV6-6, the J gene TRBJ2-1, with 9 positions matching TRBD2. The sample taken for sequencing was PBMCs. This TCR was recovered from a man aged 35-49 years in good health and CMV-seronegative. In DNA, the CDR3 is TGTGCCAGCAGTCTAGCGGGAATCTCCTACAATGAGCAGTTCTTC. This encodes CASSLAGISYNEQFF.